The clone carrying this TCR beta chain appeared many times. Its target is unknown. In TCRdb, the 5' RACE reads were re-called with MiXCR into one record per CDR3 protein. The table has 650,000 to 750,000 distinct CDR3 sequences, around 21% seen once; the top ten hold approximately 4.3%. Germline assignment: CDR1 SGDLS and CDR2 YYNGEE. The CDR3 totals 14 residues. Trimming cost V 1 base and J 2 bases, with 7 bases left between them. This sample stems from a study of identical twins. Whole-study findings and limits: Conclusions came from cross-sectional statistical analysis, not from following the same donors. Twin pairs' shared out-of-frame alpha sequences were enriched in low generation probability.

This sample also belongs to another study, concerning T cells expressing NK-cell markers.

The rearrangement joins TRBV9 to TRBJ1-5; D gene ambiguous. This receptor was taken from a woman between 18 and 29 years old in good health. Material: PBMCs. The CDR3 DNA follows: TGTGCCAGCAGCGTAACTGGAGGCAATCAGCCCCAGCATTTT. This encodes CASSVTGGNQPQHF.